Listed below are T cell receptor beta chains from one sample, sequenced in a study of T cells in Graves' hyperthyroidism and ophthalmopathy. TCRdb re-derived calls from the multiplex PCR reads in MiXCR, one entry per CDR3 protein. The sample shows 550,000 to 800,000 distinct CDR3 sequences, about a sixth of them seen only once. Sample: blood. The origin of the receptors is a man aged 18 to 30 with Graves' hyperthyroidism. Both conserved end residues are part of each CDR3. D genes are given only for firm matches. Clone size is not always given. Where it is, it says once, few, many or a class for expanded clones.

V: TRBV27
J: TRBJ1-1
D: .
size: .
DNA: TGTGCCAGCCACGGGCGTCTGAACACTGAAGCTTTCTTT
CDR3: CASHGRLNTEAFF

V: TRBV5-6
J: TRBJ2-1
D: TRBD1
size: few
DNA: TGTGCCAGCAGCGAGGGGACAGGCGTATCCTACAATGAGCAGTTCTTC
CDR3: CASSEGTGVSYNEQFF

V: TRBV6-6
J: TRBJ2-7
D: TRBD1
size: .
DNA: TGTGCCAGCAGTTACTATACAGGGGCACGCGAGCAGTACTTC
CDR3: CASSYYTGAREQYF

V: TRBV29-1
J: TRBJ2-3
D: .
size: few
DNA: TGCAGCGTTGAACGAGTTTCAGATACGCAGTATTTT
CDR3: CSVERVSDTQYF

V: TRBV2
J: TRBJ2-7
D: TRBD1
size: .
DNA: TGTGCCAGCAGTGGTTCGTCAACAGGGGGCTCCAACGAGCAGTACTTC
CDR3: CASSGSSTGGSNEQYF

V: TRBV20-1
J: TRBJ1-5
D: .
size: .
DNA: TGCAGTGCCAGAGGGGACCCCAATCAGCCCCAGCATTTT
CDR3: CSARGDPNQPQHF

V: TRBV28
J: TRBJ2-1
D: .
size: many
DNA: TGTGCCAGCAGTTTCGACCTCGGTGAGCAGTTCTTC
CDR3: CASSFDLGEQFF

V: TRBV29-1
J: TRBJ2-2
D: TRBD2
size: few
DNA: TGCAGCGTTGGACGACTAGCGGGAGACACCGGGGAGCTGTTTTTT
CDR3: CSVGRLAGDTGELFF

V: TRBV6-4
J: TRBJ2-7
D: .
size: .
DNA: TGTGCCAGCGGGGAAGACGGAAGCTCCTACGAGCAGTACTTC
CDR3: CASGEDGSSYEQYF

V: TRBV19
J: TRBJ1-2
D: .
size: .
DNA: TGTGCCAGTAGTATGAGGGAAAACTATGGCTACACCTTC
CDR3: CASSMRENYGYTF

V: TRBV12-3/TRBV12-4
J: TRBJ1-4
D: .
size: many
DNA: TGTGCCAGCAGTTTTCGACTTGATGAAAAACTGTTTTTT
CDR3: CASSFRLDEKLFF

V: TRBV28
J: TRBJ2-4
D: TRBD1
size: many
DNA: TGTGCCAGCGGCACAGGGGGACTAGCCAAAAACATTCAGTACTTC
CDR3: CASGTGGLAKNIQYF

V: TRBV19
J: TRBJ1-5
D: .
size: few
DNA: TGTGCCAGTAGGACCTCGGGAAATCAGCCCCAGCATTTT
CDR3: CASRTSGNQPQHF

V: TRBV7-8
J: TRBJ1-2
D: .
size: many
DNA: TGTGCCAGCAGCTTCCCGTCGGGCATTGGCTACACCTTC
CDR3: CASSFPSGIGYTF

V: TRBV28
J: TRBJ1-5
D: .
size: .
DNA: TGTGCCAGCAGTTTTCGGGGGGCTCAGCCCCAGCATTTT
CDR3: CASSFRGAQPQHF

V: TRBV12-3/TRBV12-4
J: TRBJ2-2
D: TRBD2
size: .
DNA: TGTGCCAGCAGTTCTTGGACTAGCTCCACCGGGGAGCTGTTTTTT
CDR3: CASSSWTSSTGELFF